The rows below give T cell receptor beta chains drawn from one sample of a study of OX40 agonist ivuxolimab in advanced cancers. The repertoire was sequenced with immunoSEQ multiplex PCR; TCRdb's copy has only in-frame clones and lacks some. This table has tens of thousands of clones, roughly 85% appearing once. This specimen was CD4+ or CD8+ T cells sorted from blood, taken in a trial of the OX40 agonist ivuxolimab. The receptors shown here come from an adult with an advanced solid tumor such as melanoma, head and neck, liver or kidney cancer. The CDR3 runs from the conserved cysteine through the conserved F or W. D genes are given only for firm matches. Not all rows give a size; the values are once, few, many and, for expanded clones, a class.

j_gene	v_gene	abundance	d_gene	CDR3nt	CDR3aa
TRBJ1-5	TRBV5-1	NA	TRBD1	TGCGCCAGCAGCTGGACAGGAGGGAGCAATCAGCCCCAGCATTTT	CASSWTGGSNQPQHF
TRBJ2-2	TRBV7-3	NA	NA	TGTGCCAGCAGCCGAGGCCCCAGTTACACCGGGGAGCTGTTTTTT	CASSRGPSYTGELFF
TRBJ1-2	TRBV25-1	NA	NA	TGTGCCAGCAGTCGGGGGGCCTATGGCTACACCTTC	CASSRGAYGYTF
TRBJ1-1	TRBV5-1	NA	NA	TGCGCCAGCAGCTTGGAGGCAGGGAACACTGAAGCTTTCTTT	CASSLEAGNTEAFF
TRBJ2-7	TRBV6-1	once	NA	TGTGCCACCATTAGGACCCTCTACGAGCAGTACTTC	CATIRTLYEQYF
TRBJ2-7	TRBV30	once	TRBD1	TGTGCCTGGACGGGGACAGCGATTCCCTACGAGCAGTACTTC	CAWTGTAIPYEQYF
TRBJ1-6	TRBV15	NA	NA	TGTGCCACCAGCAGAGATCAGGGAAACACGCCCCTCCACTTT	CATSRDQGNTPLHF
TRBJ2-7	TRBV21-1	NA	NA	TGTGCCAGCAGCAAAGGAAAGGTCAGACGGGACAGGGGGCCCTACCGCTCCTACGAGCAGTACTTC	CASSKGKVRRDRGPYRSYEQYF
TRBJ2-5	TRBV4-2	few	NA	TGTGCCAGCAGCCAAGGACCGGGAGCGGCAGAGACCCAGTACTTC	CASSQGPGAAETQYF
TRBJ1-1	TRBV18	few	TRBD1	TGTGCCAGCTCACCTTGGACAGGGAACACTGAAGCTTTCTTT	CASSPWTGNTEAFF
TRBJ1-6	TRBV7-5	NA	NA	TGTGTCAGAAGCCGGGAGGGGACAGGACAACCTGGGTCCCTTTTTTCACCCCTCCACTTT	CVRSREGTGQPGSLFSPLHF
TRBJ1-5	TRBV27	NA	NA	TGTGCCAGCAGTGAAGCCCCCGGGACGGGCAATCAGCCCCAGCATTTT	CASSEAPGTGNQPQHF
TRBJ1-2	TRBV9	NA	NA	TGTGCCAGCAGCGTAGCAGACCCCTACTATGGCTACACCTTC	CASSVADPYYGYTF
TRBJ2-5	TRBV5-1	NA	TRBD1	TGCGCCAGCGGCGCGGACAGGGGCTTCGGGTCCCAGTACTTC	CASGADRGFGSQYF
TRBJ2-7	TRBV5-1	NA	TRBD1	TGCGCCAGCAGCTTGGTCCCGACAGGGACGACCTACGAGCAGTACTTC	CASSLVPTGTTYEQYF
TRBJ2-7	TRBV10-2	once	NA	TGCGCCAGCAGAGGCGGGACAGCCTCCTACGAGCAGTACTTC	CASRGGTASYEQYF
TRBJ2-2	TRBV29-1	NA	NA	TGCAGCGTTGCACAGGGAAACACCGGGGAGCTGTTTTTT	CSVAQGNTGELFF
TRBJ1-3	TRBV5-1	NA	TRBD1	TGCGCCAGCAGCTTGGTGGGACAGGGCCTCTCTGGAAACACCATATATTTT	CASSLVGQGLSGNTIYF
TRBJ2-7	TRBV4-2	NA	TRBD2	TGTGCCAGCAGCCAAGGAACCGGGACTAGCGACTACGAGCAGTACTTC	CASSQGTGTSDYEQYF
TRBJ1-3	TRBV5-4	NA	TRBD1	TGTGCCAGCAGCTCACCCGGGACAGGGACCTCTGGAAACACCATATATTTT	CASSSPGTGTSGNTIYF